Listed below are T cell receptor beta chains from one sample, sequenced in a study of blood T cell repertoires in COVID-19. Data came from immunoSEQ multiplex PCR; TCRdb stores just in-frame clones and leaves some out. The sample has around 180,000 clones, approximately 91% seen once. Source material: peripheral blood. The receptor source for this set is a man aged 70 or older with active or convalescent COVID-19. Both conserved end residues are part of each CDR3. A D gene is named only where the DNA matches it firmly. The size entry is marked missing in some rows and otherwise reads once, few, many or a size class.

V gene: TRBV4-3
clone size: -
D gene: -
J gene: TRBJ2-7
CDR3 length: 16
CDR3 DNA: TGCGCCAGCAGCCAAGATTGGGGGCAGGGTCGCTACGAGCAGTACTTC
CDR3 protein: CASSQDWGQGRYEQYF

V gene: TRBV11-2
clone size: -
D gene: TRBD2
J gene: TRBJ2-1
CDR3 length: 16
CDR3 DNA: TGTGCCAGCAGCTCTAGCGGGAGGGGACTACACAATGAGCAGTTCTTC
CDR3 protein: CASSSSGRGLHNEQFF

V gene: TRBV4-3
clone size: -
D gene: TRBD1
J gene: TRBJ2-7
CDR3 length: 17
CDR3 DNA: TGCGCCAGCAGCCAGGGCCCTGCGACAGGGTTTACCTACGAGCAGTACTTC
CDR3 protein: CASSQGPATGFTYEQYF

V gene: TRBV7-2
clone size: -
D gene: TRBD1
J gene: TRBJ1-5
CDR3 length: 13
CDR3 DNA: TGTGCCAGCAGCTTGGACAGGGGTCAGCCCCAGCATTTT
CDR3 protein: CASSLDRGQPQHF

V gene: TRBV4-1
clone size: -
D gene: TRBD2
J gene: TRBJ2-4
CDR3 length: 18
CDR3 DNA: TGCGCCAGCAGCCAAGAGAGGGCGGGAGGCGTCTCCAAAAACATTCAGTACTTC
CDR3 protein: CASSQERAGGVSKNIQYF

V gene: TRBV4-3
clone size: -
D gene: -
J gene: TRBJ2-5
CDR3 length: 14
CDR3 DNA: TGCGCCAGCAGCCAAGATGCTAGCCAGGAGACCCAGTACTTC
CDR3 protein: CASSQDASQETQYF

V gene: TRBV29-1
clone size: many
D gene: -
J gene: TRBJ2-1
CDR3 length: 12
CDR3 DNA: TGCAGCGTTAGGCCAACACAGATTGAGCAGTTCTTC
CDR3 protein: CSVRPTQIEQFF

V gene: TRBV5-1
clone size: -
D gene: -
J gene: TRBJ1-6
CDR3 length: 15
CDR3 DNA: TGCGCCAGCAGTATTGGGAGCTCCTATAATTCACCCCTCCACTTT
CDR3 protein: CASSIGSSYNSPLHF

V gene: TRBV5-1
clone size: -
D gene: -
J gene: TRBJ2-3
CDR3 length: 15
CDR3 DNA: TGCGCCAGCAGCTGGAGCGGTCTAAGCACAGATACGCAGTATTTT
CDR3 protein: CASSWSGLSTDTQYF

V gene: TRBV28
clone size: -
D gene: -
J gene: TRBJ2-2
CDR3 length: 15
CDR3 DNA: TGTGCCAGCAGTTTAGGGGGACAACACACCGGGGAGCTGTTTTTT
CDR3 protein: CASSLGGQHTGELFF

V gene: TRBV18
clone size: -
D gene: -
J gene: TRBJ2-1
CDR3 length: 12
CDR3 DNA: TGTGCCAGCTCAAAACAGGGAAATGAGCAGTTCTTC
CDR3 protein: CASSKQGNEQFF

V gene: TRBV5-6
clone size: -
D gene: TRBD2
J gene: TRBJ2-1
CDR3 length: 16
CDR3 DNA: TGTGCCAGCAGCTTGGCGGCCAGCGGGGTATACAATGAGCAGTTCTTC
CDR3 protein: CASSLAASGVYNEQFF

V gene: TRBV4-3
clone size: -
D gene: -
J gene: TRBJ2-7
CDR3 length: 13
CDR3 DNA: TGCGCCAGCAGCCAAGATTCCGGGTACGAGCAGTACTTC
CDR3 protein: CASSQDSGYEQYF

V gene: TRBV28
clone size: -
D gene: TRBD1
J gene: TRBJ1-2
CDR3 length: 16
CDR3 DNA: TGTGCCAGCAGTCCTCCCGGGACAGGGGTGGACTATGGCTACACCTTC
CDR3 protein: CASSPPGTGVDYGYTF

V gene: TRBV19
clone size: -
D gene: TRBD1
J gene: TRBJ1-1
CDR3 length: 14
CDR3 DNA: TGTGCCAGTAGTACAGGGGGTATTAACACTGAAGCTTTCTTT
CDR3 protein: CASSTGGINTEAFF

V gene: TRBV11-2
clone size: -
D gene: TRBD1
J gene: TRBJ2-1
CDR3 length: 13
CDR3 DNA: TGTGCCAGCAGCTTAGATCTGGGACAGGGTCAGTTCTTC
CDR3 protein: CASSLDLGQGQFF

V gene: TRBV11-2
clone size: -
D gene: TRBD1
J gene: TRBJ2-1
CDR3 length: 14
CDR3 DNA: TGTGCCAGCCTCGGACAGGGATTTTACAATGAGCAGTTCTTC
CDR3 protein: CASLGQGFYNEQFF

V gene: TRBV5-1
clone size: -
D gene: -
J gene: TRBJ2-7
CDR3 length: 14
CDR3 DNA: TGCGCCAGCAGCTCGACAGGATCCCCCTACGAGCAGTACTTC
CDR3 protein: CASSSTGSPYEQYF

V gene: TRBV3-1/TRBV3-2
clone size: -
D gene: -
J gene: TRBJ1-6
CDR3 length: 14
CDR3 DNA: TGTGCCAGCAGCCTACAGGGAGGGGATTCACCCCTCCACTTT
CDR3 protein: CASSLQGGDSPLHF

V gene: TRBV5-4
clone size: -
D gene: -
J gene: TRBJ1-2
CDR3 length: 14
CDR3 DNA: TGTGCCAGCAGCTTACAGGCCGATAACTATGGCTACACCTTC
CDR3 protein: CASSLQADNYGYTF

V gene: TRBV10-3
clone size: -
D gene: TRBD1
J gene: TRBJ1-3
CDR3 length: 14
CDR3 DNA: TGTGCCATCATGAACAGGGGGTCTGGAAACACCATATATTTT
CDR3 protein: CAIMNRGSGNTIYF

V gene: TRBV24-1
clone size: once
D gene: -
J gene: TRBJ1-1
CDR3 length: 13
CDR3 DNA: TGTGCCACCCGGAGGGGAGTGGCCACTGAAGCTTTCTTT
CDR3 protein: CATRRGVATEAFF

V gene: TRBV7-2
clone size: -
D gene: TRBD2
J gene: TRBJ2-7
CDR3 length: 16
CDR3 DNA: TGTGCCAGCAGCCCACGGACTAGCGGGGGGGCAGGAGAGCAGTACTTC
CDR3 protein: CASSPRTSGGAGEQYF

V gene: TRBV5-6
clone size: -
D gene: -
J gene: TRBJ2-5
CDR3 length: 10
CDR3 DNA: TGTGCCAGCCACCCGGGGACCCAGTACTTC
CDR3 protein: CASHPGTQYF

V gene: TRBV6-6
clone size: -
D gene: -
J gene: TRBJ1-1
CDR3 length: 14
CDR3 DNA: TGTGCCAGCAGTTACGACAGGATTTACACTGAAGCTTTCTTT
CDR3 protein: CASSYDRIYTEAFF

V gene: TRBV28
clone size: -
D gene: TRBD2
J gene: TRBJ2-1
CDR3 length: 16
CDR3 DNA: TGTGCCAGCAGTACAGGACTAGCGGTAAACTACAATGAGCAGTTCTTC
CDR3 protein: CASSTGLAVNYNEQFF

V gene: TRBV3-1/TRBV3-2
clone size: -
D gene: -
J gene: TRBJ2-7
CDR3 length: 16
CDR3 DNA: TGTGCCAGCAGCCAAGATCCGCGGAGGGGCCCCTACGAGCAGTACTTC
CDR3 protein: CASSQDPRRGPYEQYF

V gene: TRBV2
clone size: -
D gene: -
J gene: TRBJ2-3
CDR3 length: 14
CDR3 DNA: TGTGCCAGCTCCAGAGGGGGGGGAGCAGATACGCAGTATTTT
CDR3 protein: CASSRGGGADTQYF

V gene: TRBV3-1/TRBV3-2
clone size: once
D gene: -
J gene: TRBJ2-1
CDR3 length: 12
CDR3 DNA: TGTGCCAGCAGCCAAACCGAGCAAGAGCAGTTCTTC
CDR3 protein: CASSQTEQEQFF

V gene: TRBV15
clone size: once
D gene: TRBD1
J gene: TRBJ1-5
CDR3 length: 16
CDR3 DNA: TGTGCCACCAGCAGAGGGAGGACAGGGGGCCGTCAGCCCCAGCATTTT
CDR3 protein: CATSRGRTGGRQPQHF

V gene: TRBV2
clone size: -
D gene: -
J gene: TRBJ2-5
CDR3 length: 15
CDR3 DNA: TGTGCCAGCAGTGAAGGTGTCAGGGGGGTTGAGACCCAGTACTTC
CDR3 protein: CASSEGVRGVETQYF

V gene: TRBV3-1/TRBV3-2
clone size: -
D gene: TRBD2
J gene: TRBJ2-5
CDR3 length: 18
CDR3 DNA: TGTGCCAGCAGCCAAGATCTTGGCAGCGGGGGCCGTCAAGAGACCCAGTACTTC
CDR3 protein: CASSQDLGSGGRQETQYF